The 2 T cell receptor beta chains in this list originate from one sample, sequenced in a study of blood T cell repertoires in COVID-19 (dated by TCRdb to about 2020). Library preparation used the immunoSEQ multiplex PCR assay. TCRdb's version of the immuneACCESS table is confined to in-frame rearrangements and falls short of the full clone set. An unresolved V gene accounts for under half of the shortfall where checked; the remainder is of unknown origin. Here the sample has 300,000 to 350,000 clones; almost 90% occur a single time. The ten largest clonotypes hold 1% of the sample. Sequencing used peripheral blood. These receptor sequences come from a woman in her thirties or forties with COVID-19, enrolled during active disease.

The genes are TRBV12-3 or TRBV12-4 and TRBJ2-2, with D maybe TRBD2 (5 bases). The ends were cut back, 3 bases at V and 15 bases at J, with 14 bases in the middle. The CDR3 totals 12 residues. CDR3: CASSFRGAYLFF. The CDR3 DNA reads as TGTGCCAGCAGTTTTCGGGGAGCTTACTTGTTTTTT.

The gene calls are TRBV5-5 and TRBJ2-3; 10 bases are shared with TRBD2. V was clipped by 4 bases and J by 11 bases; unmatched bases: 19. CDR3 size: 17 residues. The germline V gene encodes CDR1 SGHKS and CDR2 YYEKEE (reference sequence). The CDR3 is CASSLRLEASGSAWQYF. The CDR3 region has the DNA TGTGCCAGCAGCCTGAGGTTAGAGGCTAGCGGGAGTGCATGGCAGTATTTT.